The T cell receptor (beta chain) under discussion was sequenced for a study of T cell changes during pregnancy in multiple sclerosis. Clones were sequenced by immunoSEQ multiplex PCR, and TCRdb holds only the in-frame ones, with some missing. The repertoire holds 30,000 to 40,000 clones, with 85% to 90% as singletons. The source of this sequence is a female donor with multiple sclerosis, enrolled in a pregnancy study. This sample comprised CD4+ T cells from peripheral blood mononuclear cells, obtained in the second trimester of pregnancy.

CDR3 sequence: CASSTDRLKSFTGELFF. CDR3 coding DNA: TGTGCCAGCAGCACAGACAGGCTGAAAAGTTTCACCGGGGAGCTGTTTTTT. The chain joins TRBV14 to TRBJ2-2; TRBD1 is a possible D gene (6 bases). CDR1 is SGHDN, CDR2 FVKESK, per germline. The CDR3 is 17 residues long. The V gene lost 5 bases and the J gene lost 4 bases, with 20 bases spanning the gap. Combining the CDR3 with reference TRBV14 and TRBJ2-2 gives the whole variable domain EAGVTQFPSHSVIEKGQTVTLRCDPISGHDNLYWYRRVMGKEIKFLLHFVKESKQDESGMPNNRFLAERTGGTYSTLKVQPAELEDSGVYFCASSTDRLKSFTGELFFGEGSRLTVL.